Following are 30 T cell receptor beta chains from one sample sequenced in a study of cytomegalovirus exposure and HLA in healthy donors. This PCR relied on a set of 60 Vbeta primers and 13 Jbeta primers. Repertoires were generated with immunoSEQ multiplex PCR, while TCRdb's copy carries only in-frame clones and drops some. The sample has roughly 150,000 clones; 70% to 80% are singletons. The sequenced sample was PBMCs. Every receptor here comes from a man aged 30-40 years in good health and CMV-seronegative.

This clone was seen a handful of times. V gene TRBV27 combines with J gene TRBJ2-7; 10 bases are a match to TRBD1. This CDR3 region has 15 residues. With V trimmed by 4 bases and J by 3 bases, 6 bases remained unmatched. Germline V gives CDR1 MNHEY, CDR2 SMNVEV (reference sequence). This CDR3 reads CASSYQGQGLYEQYF. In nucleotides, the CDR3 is TGTGCCAGCAGTTACCAGGGACAGGGGCTCTACGAGCAGTACTTC.

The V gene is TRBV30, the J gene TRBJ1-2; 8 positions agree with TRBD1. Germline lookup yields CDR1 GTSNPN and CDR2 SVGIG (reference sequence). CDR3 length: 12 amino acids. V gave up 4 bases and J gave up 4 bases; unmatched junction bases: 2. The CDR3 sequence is CAWTGGGYGYTF. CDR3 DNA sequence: TGTGCCTGGACAGGGGGCGGCTATGGCTACACCTTC.

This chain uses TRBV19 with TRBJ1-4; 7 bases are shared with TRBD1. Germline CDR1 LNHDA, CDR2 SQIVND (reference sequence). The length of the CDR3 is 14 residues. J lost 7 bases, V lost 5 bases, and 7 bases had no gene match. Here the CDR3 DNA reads TGTGCCAGTAGTGGCCGACAGGGAGGTGAAAAACTGTTTTTT. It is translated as CASSGRQGGEKLFF. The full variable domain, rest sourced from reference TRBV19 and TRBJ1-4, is DGGITQSPKYLFRKEGQNVTLSCEQNLNHDAMYWYRQDPGQGLRLIYYSQIVNDFQKGDIAEGYSVSREKKESFPLTVTSAQKNPTAFYLCASSGRQGGEKLFFGSGTQLSVL.

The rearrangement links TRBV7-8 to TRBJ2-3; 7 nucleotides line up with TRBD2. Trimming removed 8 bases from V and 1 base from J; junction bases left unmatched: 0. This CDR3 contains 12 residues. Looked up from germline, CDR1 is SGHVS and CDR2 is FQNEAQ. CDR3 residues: CASGGGTDTQYF. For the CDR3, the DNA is TGTGCCAGCGGGGGGGGCACAGATACGCAGTATTTT.

The CDR3 loop is CASSLGGRAWETQYF. Here the CDR3 DNA reads TGCGCCAGCAGCTTGGGCGGGAGGGCCTGGGAGACCCAGTACTTC. The chain combines TRBV5-1 with TRBJ2-5; 9 positions agree with TRBD2. The CDR3 loop spans 15 amino acids. After removal of 0 bases from V and 5 bases from J, the junction contained 5 bases not matched to a gene. Germline CDR1 SGHRS, CDR2 YFSETQ. Full variable domain (outside the CDR3, taken from reference TRBV5-1 and TRBJ2-5): KAGVTQTPRYLIKTRGQQVTLSCSPISGHRSVSWYQQTPGQGLQFLFEYFSETQRNKGNFPGRFSGRQFSNSRSEMNVSTLELGDSALYLCASSLGGRAWETQYFGPGTRLLVL.

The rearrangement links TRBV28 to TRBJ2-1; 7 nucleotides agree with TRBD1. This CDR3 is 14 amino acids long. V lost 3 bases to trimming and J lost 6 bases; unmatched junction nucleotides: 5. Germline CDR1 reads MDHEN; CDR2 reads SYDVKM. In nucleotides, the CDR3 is TGTGCCAGCAGTTTGACAGGGTGGGGCAATGAGCAGTTCTTC. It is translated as CASSLTGWGNEQFF.

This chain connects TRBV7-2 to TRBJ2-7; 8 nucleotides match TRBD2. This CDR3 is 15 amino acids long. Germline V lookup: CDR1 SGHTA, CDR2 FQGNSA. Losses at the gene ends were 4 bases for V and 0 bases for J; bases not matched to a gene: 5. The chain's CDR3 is CASSYSLAGSYEQYF. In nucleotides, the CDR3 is TGTGCCAGCAGCTACTCGCTAGCGGGCTCCTACGAGCAGTACTTC.

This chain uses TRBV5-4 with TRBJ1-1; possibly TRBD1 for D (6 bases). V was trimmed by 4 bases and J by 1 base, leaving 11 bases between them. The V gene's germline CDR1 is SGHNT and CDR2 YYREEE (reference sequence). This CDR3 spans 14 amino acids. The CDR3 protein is CASSTGQRNTEAFF. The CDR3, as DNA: TGTGCCAGCAGCACGGGACAAAGGAACACTGAAGCTTTCTTT.

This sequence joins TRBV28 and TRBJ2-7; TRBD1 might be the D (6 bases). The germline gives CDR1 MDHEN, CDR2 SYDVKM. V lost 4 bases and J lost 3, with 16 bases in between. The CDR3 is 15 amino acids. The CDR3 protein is CASSSPGQADYEQYF. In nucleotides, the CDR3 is TGTGCCAGCAGTTCACCGGGACAAGCCGACTACGAGCAGTACTTC.

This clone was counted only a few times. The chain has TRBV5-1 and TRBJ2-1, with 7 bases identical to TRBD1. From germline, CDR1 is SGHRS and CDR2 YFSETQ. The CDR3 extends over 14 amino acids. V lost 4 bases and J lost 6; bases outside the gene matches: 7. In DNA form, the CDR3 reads TGCGCCAGCAGCGCACAGGGGCCCCTCAATGAGCAGTTCTTC. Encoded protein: CASSAQGPLNEQFF. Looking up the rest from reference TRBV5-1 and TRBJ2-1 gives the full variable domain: KAGVTQTPRYLIKTRGQQVTLSCSPISGHRSVSWYQQTPGQGLQFLFEYFSETQRNKGNFPGRFSGRQFSNSRSEMNVSTLELGDSALYLCASSAQGPLNEQFFGPGTRLTVL.

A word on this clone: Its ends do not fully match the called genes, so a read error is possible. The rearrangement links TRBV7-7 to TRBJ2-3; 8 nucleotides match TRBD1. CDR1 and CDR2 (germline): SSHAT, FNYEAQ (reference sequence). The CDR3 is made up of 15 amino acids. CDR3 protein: CASSLVTGDTDTQYF. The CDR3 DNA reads TGTGCTAGCAGCTTAGTGACAGGGGACACAGATACGCAGTATTTT.

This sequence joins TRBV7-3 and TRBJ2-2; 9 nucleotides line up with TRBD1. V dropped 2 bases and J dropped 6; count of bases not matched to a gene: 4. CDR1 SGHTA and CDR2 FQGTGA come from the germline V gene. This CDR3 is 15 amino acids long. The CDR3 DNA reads TGTGCCAGCAGCTTATTGGGACAGGGATCCGGGGAGCTGTTTTTT. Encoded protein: CASSLLGQGSGELFF.

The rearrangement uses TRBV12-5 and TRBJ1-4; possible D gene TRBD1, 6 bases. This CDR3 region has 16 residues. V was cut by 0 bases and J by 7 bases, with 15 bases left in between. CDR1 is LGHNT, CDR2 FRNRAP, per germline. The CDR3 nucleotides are TGTGCTAGTGGTTTGGTACTTCTGAGACAGGCTGAAAAACTGTTTTTT. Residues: CASGLVLLRQAEKLFF.

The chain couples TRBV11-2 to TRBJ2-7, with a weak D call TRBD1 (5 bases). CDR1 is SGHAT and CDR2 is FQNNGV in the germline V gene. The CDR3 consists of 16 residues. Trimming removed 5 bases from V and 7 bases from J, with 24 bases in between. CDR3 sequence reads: CASSQTSPEQGGEQYF. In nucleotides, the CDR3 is TGTGCCAGCAGCCAAACCTCCCCCGAGCAGGGTGGAGAGCAGTACTTC.

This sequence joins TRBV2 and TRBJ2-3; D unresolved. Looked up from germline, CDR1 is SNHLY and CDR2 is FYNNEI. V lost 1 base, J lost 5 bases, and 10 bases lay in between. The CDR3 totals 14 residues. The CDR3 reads CASSEGLAEDTQYF. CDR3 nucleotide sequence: TGTGCCAGCAGTGAAGGATTGGCTGAAGATACGCAGTATTTT.

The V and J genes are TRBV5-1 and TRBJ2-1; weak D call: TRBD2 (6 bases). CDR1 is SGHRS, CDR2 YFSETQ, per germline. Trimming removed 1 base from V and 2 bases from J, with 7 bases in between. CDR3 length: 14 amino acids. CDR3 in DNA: TGCGCCAGCAGCTTGCCGGGAGCCTACAATGAGCAGTTCTTC. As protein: CASSLPGAYNEQFF.

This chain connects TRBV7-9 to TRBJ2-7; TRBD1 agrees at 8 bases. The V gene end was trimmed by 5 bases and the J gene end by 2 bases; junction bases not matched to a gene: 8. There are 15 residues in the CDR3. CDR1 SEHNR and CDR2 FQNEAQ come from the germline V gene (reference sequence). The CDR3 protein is CASSPWTGLAYEQYF. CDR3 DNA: TGTGCCAGCAGCCCTTGGACAGGGCTGGCCTACGAGCAGTACTTC.

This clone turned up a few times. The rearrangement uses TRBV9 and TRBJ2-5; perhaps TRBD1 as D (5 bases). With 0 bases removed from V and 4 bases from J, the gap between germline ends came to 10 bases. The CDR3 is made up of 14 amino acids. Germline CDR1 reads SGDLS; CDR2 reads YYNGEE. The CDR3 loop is CASSVAAGSETQYF. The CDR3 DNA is TGTGCCAGCAGCGTAGCGGCAGGGTCAGAGACCCAGTACTTC.

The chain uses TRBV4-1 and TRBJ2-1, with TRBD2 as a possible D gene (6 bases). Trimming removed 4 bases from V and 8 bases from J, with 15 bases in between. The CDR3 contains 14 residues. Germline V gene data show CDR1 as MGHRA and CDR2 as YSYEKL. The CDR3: CASSLGTSVDEQFF. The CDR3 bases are TGCGCCAGCAGCCTCGGGACTTCAGTGGATGAGCAGTTCTTC.

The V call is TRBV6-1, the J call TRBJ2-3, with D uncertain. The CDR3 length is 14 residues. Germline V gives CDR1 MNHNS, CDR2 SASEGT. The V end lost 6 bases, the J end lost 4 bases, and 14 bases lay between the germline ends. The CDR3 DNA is TGTGCCAGCAGCCCTCGTCTGTCTGCAGATACGCAGTATTTT. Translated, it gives CASSPRLSADTQYF.

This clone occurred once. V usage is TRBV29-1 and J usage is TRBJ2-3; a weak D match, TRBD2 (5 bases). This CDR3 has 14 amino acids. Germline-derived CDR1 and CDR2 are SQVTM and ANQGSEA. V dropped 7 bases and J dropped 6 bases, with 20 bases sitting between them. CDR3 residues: CSAGLAGSLDTQYF. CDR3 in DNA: TGCAGCGCCGGGCTGGCGGGCTCTTTGGATACGCAGTATTTT.

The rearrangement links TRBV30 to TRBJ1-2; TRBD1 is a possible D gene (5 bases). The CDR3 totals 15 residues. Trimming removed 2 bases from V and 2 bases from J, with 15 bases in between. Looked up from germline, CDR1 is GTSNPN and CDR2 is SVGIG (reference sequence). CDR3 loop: CAWSFGTTGNYGYTF. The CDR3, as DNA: TGTGCCTGGAGTTTCGGTACTACAGGAAACTATGGCTACACCTTC.

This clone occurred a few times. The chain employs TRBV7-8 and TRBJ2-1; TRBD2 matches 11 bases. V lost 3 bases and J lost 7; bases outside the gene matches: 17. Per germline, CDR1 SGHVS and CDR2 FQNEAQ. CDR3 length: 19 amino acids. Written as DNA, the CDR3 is TGTGCCAGCAGCTTCACCCCTCCAGATTGGACTAGCGGGCTTAATGAGCAGTTCTTC. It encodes CASSFTPPDWTSGLNEQFF.

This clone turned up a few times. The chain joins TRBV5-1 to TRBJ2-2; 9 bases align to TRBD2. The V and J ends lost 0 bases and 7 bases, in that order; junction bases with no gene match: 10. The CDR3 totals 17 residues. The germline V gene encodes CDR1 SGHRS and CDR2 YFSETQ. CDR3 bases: TGCGCCAGCAGCTTGGTGGTGCTAGCGGGAAGTTTCGGGGAGCTGTTTTTT. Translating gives CASSLVVLAGSFGELFF.

The CDR3 protein is CASSLALLGEASYF. The CDR3, as DNA: TGTGCCAGCAGCTTAGCGTTGTTGGGAGAGGCCTCGTACTTC. The gene calls are TRBV7-8 and TRBJ2-5; possible D gene TRBD2, 5 bases. Germline V gene data show CDR1 as SGHVS and CDR2 as FQNEAQ. The ends were cut back, 0 bases at V and 13 bases at J, with 18 bases in the middle. This CDR3 comprises 14 residues.

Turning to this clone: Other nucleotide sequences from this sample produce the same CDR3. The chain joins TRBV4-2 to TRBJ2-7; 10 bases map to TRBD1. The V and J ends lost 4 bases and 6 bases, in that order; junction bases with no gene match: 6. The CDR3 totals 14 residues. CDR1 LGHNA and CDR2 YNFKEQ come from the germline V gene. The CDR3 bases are TGTGCCAGCAGCCCGCGGACAGGGGGGGTCGAGCAGTACTTC. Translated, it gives CASSPRTGGVEQYF.

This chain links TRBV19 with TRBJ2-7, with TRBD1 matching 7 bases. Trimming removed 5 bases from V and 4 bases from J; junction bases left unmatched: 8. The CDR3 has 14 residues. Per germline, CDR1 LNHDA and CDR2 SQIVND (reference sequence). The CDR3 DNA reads TGTGCCAGTAGTGGGACAGTAGGTATATACGAGCAGTACTTC. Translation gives CASSGTVGIYEQYF.

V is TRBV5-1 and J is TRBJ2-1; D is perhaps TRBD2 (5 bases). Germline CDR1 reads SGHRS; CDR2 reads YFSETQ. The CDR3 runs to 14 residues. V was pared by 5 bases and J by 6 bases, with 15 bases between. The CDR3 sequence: CASRSTGRANEQFF. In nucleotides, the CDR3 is TGCGCCAGCAGGAGTACGGGAAGGGCCAATGAGCAGTTCTTC.

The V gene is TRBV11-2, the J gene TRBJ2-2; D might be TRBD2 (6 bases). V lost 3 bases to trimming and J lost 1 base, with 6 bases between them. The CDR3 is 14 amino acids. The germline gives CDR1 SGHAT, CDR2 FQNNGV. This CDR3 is CASSFSGNTGELFF. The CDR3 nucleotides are TGTGCCAGCAGCTTTAGCGGGAACACCGGGGAGCTGTTTTTT.

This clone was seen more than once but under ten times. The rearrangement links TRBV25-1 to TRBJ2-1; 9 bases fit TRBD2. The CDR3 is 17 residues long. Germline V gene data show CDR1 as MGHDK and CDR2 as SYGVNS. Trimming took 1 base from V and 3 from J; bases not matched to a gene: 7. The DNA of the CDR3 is TGTGCCAGCAGTGAATTCAAAGCGGGAGGTCTCTACAATGAGCAGTTCTTC. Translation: CASSEFKAGGLYNEQFF.